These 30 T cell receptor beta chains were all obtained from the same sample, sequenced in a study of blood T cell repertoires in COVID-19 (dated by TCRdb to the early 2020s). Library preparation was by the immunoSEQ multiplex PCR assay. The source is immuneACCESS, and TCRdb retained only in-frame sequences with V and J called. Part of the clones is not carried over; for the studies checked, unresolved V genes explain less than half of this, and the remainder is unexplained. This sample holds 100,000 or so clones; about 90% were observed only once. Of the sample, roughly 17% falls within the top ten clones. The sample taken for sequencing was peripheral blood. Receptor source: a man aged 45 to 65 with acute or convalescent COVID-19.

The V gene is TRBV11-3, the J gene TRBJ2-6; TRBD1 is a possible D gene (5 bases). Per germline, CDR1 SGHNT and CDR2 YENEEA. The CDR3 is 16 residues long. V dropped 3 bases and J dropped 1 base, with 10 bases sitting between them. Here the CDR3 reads CASSFAAGSGANVLTF. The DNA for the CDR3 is TGTGCCAGCAGCTTCGCCGCAGGGTCTGGGGCCAACGTCCTGACTTTC.

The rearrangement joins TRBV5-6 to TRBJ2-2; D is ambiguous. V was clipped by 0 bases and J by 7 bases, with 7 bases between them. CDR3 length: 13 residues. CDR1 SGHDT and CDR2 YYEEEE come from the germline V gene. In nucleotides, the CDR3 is TGTGCCAGCAGCTTGGTTCCGGTCGGGGAGCTGTTTTTT. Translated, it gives CASSLVPVGELFF.

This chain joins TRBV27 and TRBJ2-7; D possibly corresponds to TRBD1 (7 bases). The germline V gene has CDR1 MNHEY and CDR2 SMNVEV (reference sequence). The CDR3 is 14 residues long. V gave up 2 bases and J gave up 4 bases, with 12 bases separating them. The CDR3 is CASSLNRGGYEQYF. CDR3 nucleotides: TGTGCCAGCAGTTTAAACAGGGGAGGATACGAGCAGTACTTC.

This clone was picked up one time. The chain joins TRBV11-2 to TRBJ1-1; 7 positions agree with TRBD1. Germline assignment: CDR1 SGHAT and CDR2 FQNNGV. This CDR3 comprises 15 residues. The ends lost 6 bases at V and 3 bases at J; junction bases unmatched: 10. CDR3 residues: CASRGRTGAYTEAFF. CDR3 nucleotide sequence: TGTGCCAGCAGGGGCCGGACAGGTGCGTACACTGAAGCTTTCTTT.

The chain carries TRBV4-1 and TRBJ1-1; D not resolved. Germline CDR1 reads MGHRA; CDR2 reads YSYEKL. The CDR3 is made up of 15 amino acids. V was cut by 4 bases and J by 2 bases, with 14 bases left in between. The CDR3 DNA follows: TGCGCCAGCAGCCCGAATGACCGGGGTAACACTGAAGCTTTCTTT. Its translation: CASSPNDRGNTEAFF.

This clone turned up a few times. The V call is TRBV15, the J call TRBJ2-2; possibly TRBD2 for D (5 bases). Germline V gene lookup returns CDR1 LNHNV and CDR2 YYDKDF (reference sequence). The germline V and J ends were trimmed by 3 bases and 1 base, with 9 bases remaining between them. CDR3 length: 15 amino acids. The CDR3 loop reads CATSSRRWNTGELFF. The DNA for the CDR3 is TGTGCCACCAGCAGCAGGAGGTGGAACACCGGGGAGCTGTTTTTT.

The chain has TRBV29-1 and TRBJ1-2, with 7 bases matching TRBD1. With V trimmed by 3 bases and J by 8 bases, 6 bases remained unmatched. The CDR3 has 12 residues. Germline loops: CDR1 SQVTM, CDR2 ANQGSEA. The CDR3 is CSVDGTVFGYTF. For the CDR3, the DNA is TGCAGCGTTGATGGGACAGTCTTCGGCTACACCTTC.

The CDR3 spells CASSPQPHRTGYFEQYF. The CDR3 DNA sequence: TGTGCCAGCTCACCCCAACCCCATAGGACAGGGTATTTCGAGCAGTACTTC. The chain links TRBV18 to TRBJ2-7; 8 positions agree with TRBD1. The CDR3 loop spans 17 amino acids. V shed 3 bases and J 6 bases; nucleotides not matched to a gene: 16. Germline V gene lookup returns CDR1 KGHSH and CDR2 LQKENI.

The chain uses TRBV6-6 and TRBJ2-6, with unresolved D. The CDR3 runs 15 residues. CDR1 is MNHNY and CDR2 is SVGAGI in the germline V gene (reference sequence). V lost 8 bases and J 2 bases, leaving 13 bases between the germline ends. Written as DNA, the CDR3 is TGTGCCAGCGGATCAGGTGGCACTGGGGCCAACGTCCTGACTTTC. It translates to CASGSGGTGANVLTF.

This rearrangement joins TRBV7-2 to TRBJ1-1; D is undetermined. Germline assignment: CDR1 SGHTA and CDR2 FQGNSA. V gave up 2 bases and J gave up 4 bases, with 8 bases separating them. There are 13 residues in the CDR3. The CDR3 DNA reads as TGTGCCAGCAGCTTACAGGTGGCCACTGAAGCTTTCTTT. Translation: CASSLQVATEAFF.

The chain's CDR3 is CASSLDSYGYTF. The CDR3 nucleotides read TGTGCCAGCAGTTTGGACAGCTATGGCTACACCTTC. The genes are TRBV6-2 or TRBV6-3 and TRBJ1-2; tentative D call: TRBD1 (6 bases). This CDR3 is 12 amino acids long. The germline V gene has CDR1 MNHEY and CDR2 SVGEGT. Trimming stripped 4 bases from V and 4 bases from J, with 7 bases between.

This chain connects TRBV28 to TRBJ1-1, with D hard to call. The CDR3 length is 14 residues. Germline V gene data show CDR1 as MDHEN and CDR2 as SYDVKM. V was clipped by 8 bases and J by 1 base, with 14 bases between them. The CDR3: CASGLRHPNTEAFF. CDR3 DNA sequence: TGTGCCAGCGGACTGCGTCACCCGAACACTGAAGCTTTCTTT. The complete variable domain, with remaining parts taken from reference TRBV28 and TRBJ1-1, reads DVKVTQSSRYLVKRTGEKVFLECVQDMDHENMFWYRQDPGLGLRLIYFSYDVKMKEKGDIPEGYSVSREKKERFSLILESASTNQTSMYLCASGLRHPNTEAFFGQGTRLTVV.

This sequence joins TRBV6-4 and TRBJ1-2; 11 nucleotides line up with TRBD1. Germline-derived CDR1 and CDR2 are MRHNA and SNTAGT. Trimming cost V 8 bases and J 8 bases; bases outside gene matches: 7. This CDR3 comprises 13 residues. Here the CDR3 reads CASQGQGASGYTF. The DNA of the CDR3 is TGTGCCAGCCAAGGACAGGGGGCGAGCGGCTACACCTTC.

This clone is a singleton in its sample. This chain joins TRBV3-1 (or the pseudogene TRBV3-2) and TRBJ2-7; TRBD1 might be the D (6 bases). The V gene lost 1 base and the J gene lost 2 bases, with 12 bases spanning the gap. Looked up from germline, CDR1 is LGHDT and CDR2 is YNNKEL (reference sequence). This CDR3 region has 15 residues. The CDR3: CASSQGAGAAYEQYF. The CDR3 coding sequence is TGTGCCAGCAGCCAAGGGGCAGGGGCTGCCTACGAGCAGTACTTC.

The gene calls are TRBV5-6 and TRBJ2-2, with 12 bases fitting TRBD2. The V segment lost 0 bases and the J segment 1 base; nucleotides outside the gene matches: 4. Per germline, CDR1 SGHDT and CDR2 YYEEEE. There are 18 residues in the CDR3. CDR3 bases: TGTGCCAGCAGCTTGGGACTAGCGGGGGCCCTGAACACCGGGGAGCTGTTTTTT. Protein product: CASSLGLAGALNTGELFF.

The DNA of the CDR3 is TGTGCCAGCACTATTTATAGCAATCAGCCCCAGCATTTT. This encodes CASTIYSNQPQHF. The genes are TRBV5-8 and TRBJ1-5; D remains unclear. V was pared by 6 bases and J by 0 bases, with 7 bases between. The CDR3 is 13 amino acids. In germline, CDR1 is SGHTS, CDR2 YDEGEE.

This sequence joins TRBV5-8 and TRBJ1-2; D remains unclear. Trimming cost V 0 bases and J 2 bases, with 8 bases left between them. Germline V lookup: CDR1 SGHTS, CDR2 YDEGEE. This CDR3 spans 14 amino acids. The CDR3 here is CASSLAGQNYGYTF. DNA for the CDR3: TGTGCCAGCAGCTTGGCTGGTCAGAACTATGGCTACACCTTC.

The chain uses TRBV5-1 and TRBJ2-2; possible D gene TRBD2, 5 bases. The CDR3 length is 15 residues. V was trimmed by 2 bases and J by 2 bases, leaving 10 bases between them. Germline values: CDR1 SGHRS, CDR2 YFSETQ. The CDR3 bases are TGCGCCAGCAGCTTAGGAGGCCATAACACCGGGGAGCTGTTTTTT. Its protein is CASSLGGHNTGELFF. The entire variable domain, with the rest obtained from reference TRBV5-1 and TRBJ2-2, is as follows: KAGVTQTPRYLIKTRGQQVTLSCSPISGHRSVSWYQQTPGQGLQFLFEYFSETQRNKGNFPGRFSGRQFSNSRSEMNVSTLELGDSALYLCASSLGGHNTGELFFGEGSRLTVL.

The CDR3 spells CASSLKRGEIEQYF. The CDR3, as DNA: TGTGCCAGCAGTTTAAAAAGGGGTGAGATCGAGCAGTACTTC. The gene calls are TRBV27 and TRBJ2-7; D may be TRBD1 (5 bases). The CDR3 sequence is 14 residues long. V lost 2 bases and J lost 6, with 14 bases in between. Germline CDR1 reads MNHEY; CDR2 reads SMNVEV (reference sequence).

The chain's CDR3 is CASSAGQATGELFF. The CDR3 DNA follows: TGTGCCAGCAGCGCCGGACAGGCCACCGGGGAGCTGTTTTTT. J is TRBJ2-2 and V is TRBV9; 7 bases match TRBD1. There are 14 residues in the CDR3. The V segment lost 3 bases and the J segment 4 bases; nucleotides outside the gene matches: 3. Germline V gene sequence: CDR1 SGDLS, CDR2 YYNGEE.

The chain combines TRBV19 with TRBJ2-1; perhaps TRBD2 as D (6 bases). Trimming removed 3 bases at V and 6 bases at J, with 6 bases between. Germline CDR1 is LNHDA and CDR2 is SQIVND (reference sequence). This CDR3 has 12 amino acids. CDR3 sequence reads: CASSMGGNEQFF. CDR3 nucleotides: TGTGCCAGTAGTATGGGGGGCAATGAGCAGTTCTTC. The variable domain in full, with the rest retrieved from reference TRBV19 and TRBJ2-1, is DGGITQSPKYLFRKEGQNVTLSCEQNLNHDAMYWYRQDPGQGLRLIYYSQIVNDFQKGDIAEGYSVSREKKESFPLTVTSAQKNPTAFYLCASSMGGNEQFFGPGTRLTVL.

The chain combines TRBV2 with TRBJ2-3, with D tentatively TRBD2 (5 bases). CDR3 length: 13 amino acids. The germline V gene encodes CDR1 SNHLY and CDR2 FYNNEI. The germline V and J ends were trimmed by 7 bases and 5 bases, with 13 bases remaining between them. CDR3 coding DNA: TGTGCCAGCACCGGGATGGTAGGAGATACGCAGTATTTT. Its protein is CASTGMVGDTQYF.

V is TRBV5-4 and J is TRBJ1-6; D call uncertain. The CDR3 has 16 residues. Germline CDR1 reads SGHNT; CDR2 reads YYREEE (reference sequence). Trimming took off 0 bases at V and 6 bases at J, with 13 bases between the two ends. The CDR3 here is CASSLGITPGNSPLHF. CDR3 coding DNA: TGTGCCAGCAGCTTGGGGATAACCCCGGGTAATTCACCCCTCCACTTT.

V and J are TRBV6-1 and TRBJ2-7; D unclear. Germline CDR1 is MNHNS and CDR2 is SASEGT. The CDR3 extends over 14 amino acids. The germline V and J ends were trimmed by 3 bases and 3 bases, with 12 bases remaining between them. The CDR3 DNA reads TGTGCCAGCAGTGAGGTAGTGCCCCGCTACGAGCAGTACTTC. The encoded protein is CASSEVVPRYEQYF.

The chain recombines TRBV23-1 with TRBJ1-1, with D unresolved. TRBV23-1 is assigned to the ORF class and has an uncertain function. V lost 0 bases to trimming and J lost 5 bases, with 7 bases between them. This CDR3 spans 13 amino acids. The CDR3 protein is CASSQSDGTEAFF. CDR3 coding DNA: TGCGCCAGCAGTCAATCTGACGGGACTGAAGCTTTCTTT.

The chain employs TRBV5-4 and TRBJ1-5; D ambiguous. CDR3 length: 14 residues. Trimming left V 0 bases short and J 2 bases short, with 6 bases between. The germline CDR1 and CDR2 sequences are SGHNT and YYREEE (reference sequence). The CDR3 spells CASSLGGGNQPQHF. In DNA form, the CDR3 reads TGTGCCAGCAGCTTGGGGGGAGGCAATCAGCCCCAGCATTTT.

The chain's CDR3 is CASSDWTGLAKNIQYF. The CDR3 DNA sequence: TGTGCCAGCAGCGACTGGACAGGGCTAGCCAAAAACATTCAGTACTTC. The chain has TRBV2 and TRBJ2-4; 8 bases line up with TRBD1. The germline gives CDR1 SNHLY, CDR2 FYNNEI. The V gene end was trimmed by 6 bases and the J gene end by 0 bases; junction bases not matched to a gene: 7. This CDR3 spans 16 amino acids.

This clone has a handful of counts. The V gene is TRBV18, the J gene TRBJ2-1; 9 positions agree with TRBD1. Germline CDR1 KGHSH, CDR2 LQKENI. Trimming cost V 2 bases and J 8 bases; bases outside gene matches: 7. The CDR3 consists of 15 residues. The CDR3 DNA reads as TGTGCCAGCTCACCAGACAGGGGGGGTTTGGATGAGCAGTTCTTC. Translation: CASSPDRGGLDEQFF.

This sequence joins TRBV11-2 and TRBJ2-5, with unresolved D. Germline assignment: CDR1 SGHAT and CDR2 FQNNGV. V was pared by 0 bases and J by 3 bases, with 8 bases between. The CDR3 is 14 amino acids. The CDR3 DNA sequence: TGTGCCAGCAGCTTAGAGGGCAGAGAAGAGACCCAGTACTTC. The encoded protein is CASSLEGREETQYF. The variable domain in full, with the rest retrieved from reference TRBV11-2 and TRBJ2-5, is EAGVAQSPRYKIIEKRQSVAFWCNPISGHATLYWYQQILGQGPKLLIQFQNNGVVDDSQLPKDRFSAERLKGVDSTLKIQPAKLEDSAVYLCASSLEGREETQYFGPGTRLLVL.

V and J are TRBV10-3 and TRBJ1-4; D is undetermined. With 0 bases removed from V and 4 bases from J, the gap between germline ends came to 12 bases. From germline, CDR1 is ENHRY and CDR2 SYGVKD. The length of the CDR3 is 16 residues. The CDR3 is CAISESKSGNNEKLFF. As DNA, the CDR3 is TGTGCCATCAGTGAGTCGAAGTCGGGAAATAATGAAAAACTGTTTTTT.